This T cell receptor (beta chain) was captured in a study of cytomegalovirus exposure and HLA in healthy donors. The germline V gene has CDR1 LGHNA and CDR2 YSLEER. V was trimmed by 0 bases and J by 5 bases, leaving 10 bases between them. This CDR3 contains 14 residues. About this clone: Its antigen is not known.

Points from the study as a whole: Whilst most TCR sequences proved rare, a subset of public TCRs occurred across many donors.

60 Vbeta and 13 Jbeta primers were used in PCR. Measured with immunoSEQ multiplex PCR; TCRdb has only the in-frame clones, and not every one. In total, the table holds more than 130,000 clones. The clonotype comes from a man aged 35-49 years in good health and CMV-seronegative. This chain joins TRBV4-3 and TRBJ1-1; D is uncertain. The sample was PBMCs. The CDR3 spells CASSQDRWRTEAFF. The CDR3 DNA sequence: TGCGCCAGCAGCCAAGATCGGTGGAGGACTGAAGCTTTCTTT.